Included here is one TCR beta chain sequence, with context. The antigen remains undetermined. Individual cDNA molecules carried attached unique molecular identifiers. In TCRdb, the 5' RACE reads were re-called with MiXCR into one record per CDR3 protein. The sample comprises nearly 45,000 distinct CDR3 sequences, 11% of which are singletons, and roughly a fifth rests with the top ten. The CDR3 extends over 13 amino acids. The V segment lost 10 bases and the J segment 2 bases; nucleotides outside the gene matches: 7. Per germline, CDR1 SNHLY and CDR2 FYNNEI. This entry belongs to a study of early T cells in non-severe SARS-CoV-2 infection. For the study at large: Bulk RNA from unsorted whole blood was sequenced; chains were unpaired.

Regarding the study as a whole: Using VDJdb, the matching emphasized anti-spike CD8 responses while missing private and CD4 specificities.

The specimen sequenced was whole blood. This clonotype was obtained from an adult who was a healthcare worker with PCR-confirmed SARS-CoV-2 infection or an uninfected control (not recorded which). This chain uses TRBV2 with TRBJ2-7; 8 bases align to TRBD2. The CDR3 DNA follows: TGTGCCACCGGGGGGGACGGACCCTACGAGCAGTACTTC. It is translated as CATGGDGPYEQYF.